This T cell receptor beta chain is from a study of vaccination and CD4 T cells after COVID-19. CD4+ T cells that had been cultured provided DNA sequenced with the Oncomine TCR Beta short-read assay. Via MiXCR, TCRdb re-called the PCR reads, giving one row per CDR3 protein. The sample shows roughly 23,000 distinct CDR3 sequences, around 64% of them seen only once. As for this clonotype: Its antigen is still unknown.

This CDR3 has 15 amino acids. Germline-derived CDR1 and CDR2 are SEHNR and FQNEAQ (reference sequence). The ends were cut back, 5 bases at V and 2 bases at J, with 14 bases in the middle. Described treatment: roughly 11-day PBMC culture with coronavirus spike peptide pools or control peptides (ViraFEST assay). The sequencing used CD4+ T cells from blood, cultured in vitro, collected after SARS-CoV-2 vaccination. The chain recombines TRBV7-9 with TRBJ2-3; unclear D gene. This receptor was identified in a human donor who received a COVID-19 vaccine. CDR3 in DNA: TGTGCCAGCAGCCCCTTCGCCGGGTCCACAGATACGCAGTATTTT. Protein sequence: CASSPFAGSTDTQYF. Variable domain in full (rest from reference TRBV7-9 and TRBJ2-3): DTGVSQNPRHKITKRGQNVTFRCDPISEHNRLYWYRQTLGQGPEFLTYFQNEAQLEKSRLLSDRFSAERPKGSFSTLEIQRTEQGDSAMYLCASSPFAGSTDTQYFGPGTRLTVL.